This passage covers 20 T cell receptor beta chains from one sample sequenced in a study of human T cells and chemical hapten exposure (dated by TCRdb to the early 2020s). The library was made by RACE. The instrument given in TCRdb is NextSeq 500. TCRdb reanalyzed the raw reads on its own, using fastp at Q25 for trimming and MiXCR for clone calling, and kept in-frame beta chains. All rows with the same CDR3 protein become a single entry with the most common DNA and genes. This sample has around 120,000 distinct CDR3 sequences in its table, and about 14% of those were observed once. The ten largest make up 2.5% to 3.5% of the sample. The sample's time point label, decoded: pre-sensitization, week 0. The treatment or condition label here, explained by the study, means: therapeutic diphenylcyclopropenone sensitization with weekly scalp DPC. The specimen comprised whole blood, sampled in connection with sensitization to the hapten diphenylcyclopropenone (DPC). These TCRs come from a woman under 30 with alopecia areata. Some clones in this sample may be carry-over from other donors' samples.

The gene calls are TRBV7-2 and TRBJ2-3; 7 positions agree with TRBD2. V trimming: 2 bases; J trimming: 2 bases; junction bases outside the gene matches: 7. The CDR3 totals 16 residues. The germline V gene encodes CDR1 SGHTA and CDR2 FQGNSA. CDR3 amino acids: CASSLQSTSPTDTQYF. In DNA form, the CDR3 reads TGTGCCAGCAGCTTACAGTCGACTAGCCCCACAGATACGCAGTATTTT.

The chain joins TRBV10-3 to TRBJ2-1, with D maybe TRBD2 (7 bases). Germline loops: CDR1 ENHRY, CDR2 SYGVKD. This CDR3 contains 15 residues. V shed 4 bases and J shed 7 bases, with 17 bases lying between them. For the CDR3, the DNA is TGTGCCATCAGTGGCACGGGGGGCGCAGGAAATGAGCAGTTCTTC. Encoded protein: CAISGTGGAGNEQFF.

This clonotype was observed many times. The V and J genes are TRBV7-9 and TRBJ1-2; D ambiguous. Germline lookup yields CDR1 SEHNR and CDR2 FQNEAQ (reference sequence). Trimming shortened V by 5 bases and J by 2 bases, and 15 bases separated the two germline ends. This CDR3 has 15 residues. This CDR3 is CASSLLSGPNYGYTF. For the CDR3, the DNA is TGTGCCAGCAGCCTTCTATCCGGGCCAAACTATGGCTACACCTTC.

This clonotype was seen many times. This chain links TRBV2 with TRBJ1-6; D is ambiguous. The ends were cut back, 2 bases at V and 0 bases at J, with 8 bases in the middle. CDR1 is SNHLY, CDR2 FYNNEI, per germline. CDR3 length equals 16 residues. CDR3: CASSERASSYNSPLHF. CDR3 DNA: TGTGCCAGCAGTGAACGGGCTAGCTCCTATAATTCACCCCTCCACTTT. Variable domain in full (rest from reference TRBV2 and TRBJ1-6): EPEVTQTPSHQVTQMGQEVILRCVPISNHLYFYWYRQILGQKVEFLVSFYNNEISEKSEIFDDQFSVERPDGSNFTLKIRSTKLEDSAMYFCASSERASSYNSPLHFGNGTRLTVT.

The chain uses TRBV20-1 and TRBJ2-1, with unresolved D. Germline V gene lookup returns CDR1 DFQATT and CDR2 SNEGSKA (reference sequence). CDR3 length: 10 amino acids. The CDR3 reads CSPYHNEQFF. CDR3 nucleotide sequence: TGCAGCCCATACCACAATGAGCAGTTCTTC.

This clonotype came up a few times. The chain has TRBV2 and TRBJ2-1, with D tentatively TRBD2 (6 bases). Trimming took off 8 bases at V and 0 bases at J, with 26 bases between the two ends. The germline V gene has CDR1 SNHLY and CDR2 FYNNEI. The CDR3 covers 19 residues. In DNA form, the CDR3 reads TGTGCCAGCGCCCTTTCCGGACGGACTATACCTAGCTCCTACAATGAGCAGTTCTTC. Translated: CASALSGRTIPSSYNEQFF.

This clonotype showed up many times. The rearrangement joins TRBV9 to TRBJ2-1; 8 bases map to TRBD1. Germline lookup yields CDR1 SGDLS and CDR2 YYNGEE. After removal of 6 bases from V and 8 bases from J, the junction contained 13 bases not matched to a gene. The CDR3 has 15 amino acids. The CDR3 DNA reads TGTGCCAGCACCCCAGGACAGGGACGGAGGGATGAGCAGTTCTTC. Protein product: CASTPGQGRRDEQFF.

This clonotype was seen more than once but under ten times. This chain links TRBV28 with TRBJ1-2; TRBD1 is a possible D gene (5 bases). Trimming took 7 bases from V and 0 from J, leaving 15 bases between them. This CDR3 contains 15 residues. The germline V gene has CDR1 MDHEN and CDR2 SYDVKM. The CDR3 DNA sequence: TGTGCCAGCACCACCCCTGGGGCTTCTAACTATGGCTACACCTTC. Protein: CASTTPGASNYGYTF.

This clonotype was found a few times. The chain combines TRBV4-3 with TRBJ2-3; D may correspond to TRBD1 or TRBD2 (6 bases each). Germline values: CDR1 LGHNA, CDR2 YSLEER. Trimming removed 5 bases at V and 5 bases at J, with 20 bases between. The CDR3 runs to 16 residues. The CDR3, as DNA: TGCGCCAGCAGCTCCGAAACATGGGGGGCAGGAGATACGCAGTATTTT. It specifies CASSSETWGAGDTQYF.

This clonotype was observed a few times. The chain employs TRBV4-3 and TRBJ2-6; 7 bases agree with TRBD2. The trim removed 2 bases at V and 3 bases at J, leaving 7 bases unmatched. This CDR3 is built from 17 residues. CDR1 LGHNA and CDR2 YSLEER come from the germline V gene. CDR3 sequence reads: CASSQLAAGVGANVLTF. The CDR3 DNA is TGCGCCAGCAGCCAACTAGCGGCCGGGGTTGGGGCCAACGTCCTGACTTTC.

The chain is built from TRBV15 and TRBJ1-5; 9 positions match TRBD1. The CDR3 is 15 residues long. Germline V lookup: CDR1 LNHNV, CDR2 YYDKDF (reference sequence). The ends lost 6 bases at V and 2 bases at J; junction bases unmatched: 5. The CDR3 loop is CATSRDRAGNQPQHF. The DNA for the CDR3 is TGTGCCACCAGTCGGGACAGGGCCGGCAATCAGCCCCAGCATTTT.

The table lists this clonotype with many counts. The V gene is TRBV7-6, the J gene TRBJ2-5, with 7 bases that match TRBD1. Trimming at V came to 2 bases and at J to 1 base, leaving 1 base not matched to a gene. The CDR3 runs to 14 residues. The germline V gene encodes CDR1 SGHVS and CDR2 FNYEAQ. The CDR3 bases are TGTGCCAGCAGCTTAAACAGGGGCCAAGAGACCCAGTACTTC. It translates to CASSLNRGQETQYF.

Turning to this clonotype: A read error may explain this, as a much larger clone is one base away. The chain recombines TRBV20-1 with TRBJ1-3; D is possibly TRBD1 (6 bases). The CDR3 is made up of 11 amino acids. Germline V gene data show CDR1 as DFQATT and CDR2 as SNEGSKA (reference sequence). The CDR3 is CSATLGDTTYF. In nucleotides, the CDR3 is TGCAGTGCTACGCTTGGGGACACCACATATTTT.

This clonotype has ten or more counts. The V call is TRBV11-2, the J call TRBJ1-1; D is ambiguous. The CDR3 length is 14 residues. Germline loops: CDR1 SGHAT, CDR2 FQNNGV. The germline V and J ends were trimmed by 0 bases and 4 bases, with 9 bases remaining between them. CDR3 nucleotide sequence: TGTGCCAGCAGCTTAGATCTTGCGGTCACTGAAGCTTTCTTT. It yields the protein CASSLDLAVTEAFF.

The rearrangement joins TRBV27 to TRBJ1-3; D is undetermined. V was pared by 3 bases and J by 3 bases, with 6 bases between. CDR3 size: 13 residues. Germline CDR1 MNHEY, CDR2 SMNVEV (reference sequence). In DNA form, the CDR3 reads TGTGCCAGCAGTTTTGGGGTTGGAAACACCATATATTTT. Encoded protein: CASSFGVGNTIYF.

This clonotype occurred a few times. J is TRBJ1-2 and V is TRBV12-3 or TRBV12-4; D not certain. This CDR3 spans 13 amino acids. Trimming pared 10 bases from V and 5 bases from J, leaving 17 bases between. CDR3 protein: CATFGGGDYGYTF. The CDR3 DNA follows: TGTGCCACCTTCGGAGGTGGGGATTATGGCTACACCTTC.

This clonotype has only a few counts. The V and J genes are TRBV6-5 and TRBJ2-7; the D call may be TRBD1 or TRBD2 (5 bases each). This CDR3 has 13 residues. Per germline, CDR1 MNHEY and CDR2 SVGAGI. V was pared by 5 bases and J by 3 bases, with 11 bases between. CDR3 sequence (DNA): TGTGCCAGCAGTAGGGACGCCAACTACGAGCAGTACTTC. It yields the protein CASSRDANYEQYF.

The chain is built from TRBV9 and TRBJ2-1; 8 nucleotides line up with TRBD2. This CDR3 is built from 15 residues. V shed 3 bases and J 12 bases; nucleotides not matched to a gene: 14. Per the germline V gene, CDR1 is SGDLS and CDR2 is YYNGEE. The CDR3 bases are TGTGCCAGCAGCGCCGATAGCGGGGCCTTTCAGAGGCAGTTCTTC. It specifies CASSADSGAFQRQFF.

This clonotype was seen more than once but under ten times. Here the CDR3 reads CSASPTGLGGYTF. The CDR3 region has the DNA TGCAGTGCTAGCCCGACAGGTTTGGGTGGCTACACCTTC. This chain uses TRBV20-1 with TRBJ1-2; D perhaps matches TRBD1 (6 bases). The CDR3 contains 13 residues. The V gene's germline CDR1 is DFQATT and CDR2 SNEGSKA (reference sequence). V shed 3 bases and J shed 7 bases, with 15 bases lying between them.

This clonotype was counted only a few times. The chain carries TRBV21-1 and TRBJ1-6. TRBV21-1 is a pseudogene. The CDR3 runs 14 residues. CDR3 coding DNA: TGTGCCAGCAGCAACCTCACCGGCCTTTCACCCCTCCACTTT. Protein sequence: CASSNLTGLSPLHF.